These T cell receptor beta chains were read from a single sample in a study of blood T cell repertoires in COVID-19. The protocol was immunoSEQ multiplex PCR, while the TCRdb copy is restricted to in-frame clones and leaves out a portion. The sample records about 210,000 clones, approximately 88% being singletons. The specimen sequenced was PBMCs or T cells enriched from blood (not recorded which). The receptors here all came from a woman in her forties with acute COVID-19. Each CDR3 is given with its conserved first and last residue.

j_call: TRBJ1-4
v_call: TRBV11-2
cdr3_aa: CASSLTQGRRPEKLFF

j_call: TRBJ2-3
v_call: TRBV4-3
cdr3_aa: CASSQDVAATDTQYF

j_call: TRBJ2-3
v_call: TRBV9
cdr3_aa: CASSVRGGPTDTQYF

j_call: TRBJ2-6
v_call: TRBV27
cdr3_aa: CASSEAGANVLTF

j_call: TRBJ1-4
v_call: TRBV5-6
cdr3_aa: CASSLKLQATNEKLFF

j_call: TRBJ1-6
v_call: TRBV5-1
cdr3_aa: CASSFRMEGNSPLHF

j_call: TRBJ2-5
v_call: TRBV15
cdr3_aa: CATSRPRGLAGRETQYF

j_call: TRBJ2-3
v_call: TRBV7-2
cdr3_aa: CASSLTGTTDTQYF

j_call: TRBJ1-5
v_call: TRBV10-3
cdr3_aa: CAISEDRNQPQHF

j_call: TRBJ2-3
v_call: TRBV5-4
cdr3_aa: CASSLAGSGRYTQYF

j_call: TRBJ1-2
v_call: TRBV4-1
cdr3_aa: CASSPLPEFRYGYTF

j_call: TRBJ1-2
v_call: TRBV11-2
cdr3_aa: CASSPTRGGIAYGYTF

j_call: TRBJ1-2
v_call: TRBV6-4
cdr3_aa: CASSDSARDFYGYTF

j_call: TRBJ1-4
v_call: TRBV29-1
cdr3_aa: CSVERQGATNEKLFF

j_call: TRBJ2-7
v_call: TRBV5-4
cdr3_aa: CASSPQGARPYEQYF

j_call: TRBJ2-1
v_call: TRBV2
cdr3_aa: CASRRLEAEQFF

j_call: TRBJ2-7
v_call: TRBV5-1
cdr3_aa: CASSYGTSGGAGSEQYF

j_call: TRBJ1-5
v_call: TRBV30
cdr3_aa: CAWTGGSNQPQHF

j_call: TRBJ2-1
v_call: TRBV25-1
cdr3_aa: CASVGDSFNEQFF

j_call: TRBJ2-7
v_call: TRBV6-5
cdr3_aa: CASTRRGLSHYEQYF

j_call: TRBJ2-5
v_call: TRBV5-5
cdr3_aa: CASSSKLSGTGGLQETQYF

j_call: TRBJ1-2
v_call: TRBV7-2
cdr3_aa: CASSLAMEGYGYTF

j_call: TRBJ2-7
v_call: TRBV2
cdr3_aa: CASSQKGDRGYEQYF

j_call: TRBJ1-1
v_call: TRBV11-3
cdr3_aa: CASIRGQGGEAFF

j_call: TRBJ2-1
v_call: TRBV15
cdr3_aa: CATWGLREPFWNEQFF

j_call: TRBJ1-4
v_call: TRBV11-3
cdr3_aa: CASSLDLGKGDEKLFF

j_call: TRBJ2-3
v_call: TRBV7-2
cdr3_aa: CASSPGTGVTDTQYF

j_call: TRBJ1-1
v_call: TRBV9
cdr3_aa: CASSVFVNTEAFF

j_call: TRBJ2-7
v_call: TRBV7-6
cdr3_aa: CASSLEGTTYSYEQYF

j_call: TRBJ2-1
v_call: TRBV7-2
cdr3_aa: CASSWDRVYNEQFF

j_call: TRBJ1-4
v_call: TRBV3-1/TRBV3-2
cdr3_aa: CASSYRGGYEKLFF

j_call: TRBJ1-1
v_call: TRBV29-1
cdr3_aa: CSVEVGAGSSTEAFF

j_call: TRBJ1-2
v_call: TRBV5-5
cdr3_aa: CASSLEQGTIYGYTF

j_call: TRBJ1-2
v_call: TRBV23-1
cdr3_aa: CASSSGPRGEGGYGYTF

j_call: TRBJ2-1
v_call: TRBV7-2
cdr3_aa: CASSPGGRGLINEQFF

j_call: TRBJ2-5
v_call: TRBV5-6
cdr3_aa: CASSLGQGGGETQYF

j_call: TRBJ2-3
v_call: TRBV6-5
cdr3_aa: CASRPGGVRDTQYF

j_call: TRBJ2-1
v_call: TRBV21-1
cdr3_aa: CASSKKVPTLLAERRERSYNEQFF

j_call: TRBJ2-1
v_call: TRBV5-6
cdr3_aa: CASSFTGPSYNEQFF

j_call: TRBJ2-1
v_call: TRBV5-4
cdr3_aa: CASSHEGQVYNEQFF